There are a few counts of the clone carrying this T cell receptor (beta chain). No antigen is known for it. This record belongs to a study of response to subunit inactivated influenza vaccine. V was trimmed by 0 bases and J by 6 bases, leaving 11 bases between them. From germline, CDR1 is LGHNA and CDR2 YSLEER. CDR3 size: 14 residues. Via MiXCR, TCRdb re-called the RT-PCR reads, giving one row per CDR3 protein. This sample has around 570,000 distinct CDR3 sequences, with around 8% found just once. Study findings and constraints: With each seasonal influenza vaccination, the authors suggested, few new T cells are recruited.

This sample comprised PBMCs from blood, obtained around 25 months after vaccination. The sequence was collected from a man aged 45-69 years who received an inactivated influenza vaccine. The chain recombines TRBV4-3 with TRBJ2-5; D is unclear. CDR3 residues: CASSQDSRVQTQYF. The CDR3 DNA sequence: TGCGCCAGCAGCCAAGATTCACGTGTACAGACCCAGTACTTC.